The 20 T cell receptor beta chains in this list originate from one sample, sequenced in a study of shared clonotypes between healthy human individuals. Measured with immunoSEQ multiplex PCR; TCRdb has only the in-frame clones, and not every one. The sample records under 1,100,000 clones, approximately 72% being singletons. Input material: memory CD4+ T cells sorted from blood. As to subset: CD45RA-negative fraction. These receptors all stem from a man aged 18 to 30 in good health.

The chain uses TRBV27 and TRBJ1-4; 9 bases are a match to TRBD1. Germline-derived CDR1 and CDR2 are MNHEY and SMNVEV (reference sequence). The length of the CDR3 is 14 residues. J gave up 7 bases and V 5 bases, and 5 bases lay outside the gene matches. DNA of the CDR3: TGTGCCAGCAGTCTGGACAGGGGTGGTGAAAAACTGTTTTTT. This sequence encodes CASSLDRGGEKLFF.

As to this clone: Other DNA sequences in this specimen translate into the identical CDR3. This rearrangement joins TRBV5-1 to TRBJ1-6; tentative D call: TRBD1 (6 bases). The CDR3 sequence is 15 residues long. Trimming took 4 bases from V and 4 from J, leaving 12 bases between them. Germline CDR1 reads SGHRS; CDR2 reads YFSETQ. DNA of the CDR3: TGCGCCAGCAGCCTGGAAGGACAGTATAATTCACCCCTCCACTTT. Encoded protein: CASSLEGQYNSPLHF. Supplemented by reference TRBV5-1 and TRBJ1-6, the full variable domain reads KAGVTQTPRYLIKTRGQQVTLSCSPISGHRSVSWYQQTPGQGLQFLFEYFSETQRNKGNFPGRFSGRQFSNSRSEMNVSTLELGDSALYLCASSLEGQYNSPLHFGNGTRLTVT.

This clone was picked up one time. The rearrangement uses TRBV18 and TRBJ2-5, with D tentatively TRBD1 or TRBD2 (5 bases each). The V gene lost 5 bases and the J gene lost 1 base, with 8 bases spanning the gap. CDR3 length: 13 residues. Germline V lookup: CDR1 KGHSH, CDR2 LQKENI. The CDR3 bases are TGTGCCAGCTCAAGGGGACCCCAAGAGACCCAGTACTTC. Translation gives CASSRGPQETQYF.

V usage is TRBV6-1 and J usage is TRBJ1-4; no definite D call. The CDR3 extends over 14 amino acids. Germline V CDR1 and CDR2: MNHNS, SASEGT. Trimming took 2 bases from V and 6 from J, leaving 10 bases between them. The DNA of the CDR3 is TGTGCCAGCAGTGAACCGCCGACCTATGAAAAACTGTTTTTT. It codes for CASSEPPTYEKLFF.

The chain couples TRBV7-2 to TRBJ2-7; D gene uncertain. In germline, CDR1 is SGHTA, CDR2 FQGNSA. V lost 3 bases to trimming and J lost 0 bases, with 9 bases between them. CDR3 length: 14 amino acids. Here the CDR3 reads CASSLVRSSYEQYF. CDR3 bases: TGTGCCAGCAGCTTGGTCAGGAGCTCCTACGAGCAGTACTTC.

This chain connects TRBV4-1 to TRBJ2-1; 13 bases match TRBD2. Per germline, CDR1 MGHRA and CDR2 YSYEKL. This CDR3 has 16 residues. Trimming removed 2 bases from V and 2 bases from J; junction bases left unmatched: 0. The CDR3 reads CASSQTSGRAYNEQFF. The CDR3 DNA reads TGCGCCAGCAGCCAAACTAGCGGGAGGGCCTACAATGAGCAGTTCTTC.

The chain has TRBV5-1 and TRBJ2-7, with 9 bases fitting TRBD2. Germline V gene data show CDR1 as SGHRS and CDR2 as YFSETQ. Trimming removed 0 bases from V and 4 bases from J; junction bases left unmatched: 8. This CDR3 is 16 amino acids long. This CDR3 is CASSLGSGGGWYEQYF. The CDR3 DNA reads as TGCGCCAGCAGCTTGGGTAGCGGGGGCGGATGGTACGAGCAGTACTTC.

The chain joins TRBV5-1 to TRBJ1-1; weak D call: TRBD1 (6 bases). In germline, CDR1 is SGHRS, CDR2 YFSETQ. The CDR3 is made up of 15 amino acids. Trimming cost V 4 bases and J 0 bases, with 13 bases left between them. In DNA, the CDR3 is TGCGCCAGCAGCGTTGATGGACAGTTGAACACTGAAGCTTTCTTT. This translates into CASSVDGQLNTEAFF.

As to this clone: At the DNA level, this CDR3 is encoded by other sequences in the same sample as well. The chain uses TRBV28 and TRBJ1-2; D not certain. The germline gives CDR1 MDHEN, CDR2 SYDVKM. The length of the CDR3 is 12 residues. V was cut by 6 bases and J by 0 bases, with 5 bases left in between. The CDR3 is CASSGTNYGYTF. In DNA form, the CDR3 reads TGTGCCAGCAGCGGAACTAACTATGGCTACACCTTC.

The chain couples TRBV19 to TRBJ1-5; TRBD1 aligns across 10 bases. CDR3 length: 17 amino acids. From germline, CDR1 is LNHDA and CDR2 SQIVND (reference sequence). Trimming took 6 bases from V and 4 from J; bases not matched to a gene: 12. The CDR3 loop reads CASRPDRGLLGNQPQHF. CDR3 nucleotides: TGTGCCAGTAGACCTGACAGGGGGCTTCTAGGAAATCAGCCCCAGCATTTT.

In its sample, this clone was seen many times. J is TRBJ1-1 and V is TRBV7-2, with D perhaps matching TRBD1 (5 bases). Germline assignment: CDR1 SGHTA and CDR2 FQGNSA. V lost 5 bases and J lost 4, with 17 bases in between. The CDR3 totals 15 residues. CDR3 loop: CASSHRQPGGTEAFF. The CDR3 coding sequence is TGTGCCAGCAGCCACCGACAGCCGGGTGGCACTGAAGCTTTCTTT.

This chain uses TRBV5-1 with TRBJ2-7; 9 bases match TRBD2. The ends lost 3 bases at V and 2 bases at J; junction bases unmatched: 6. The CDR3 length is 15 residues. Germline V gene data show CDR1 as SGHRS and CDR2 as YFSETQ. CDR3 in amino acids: CASSSLTSGPYEQYF. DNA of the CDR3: TGCGCCAGCAGCTCCTTGACTAGCGGACCCTACGAGCAGTACTTC.

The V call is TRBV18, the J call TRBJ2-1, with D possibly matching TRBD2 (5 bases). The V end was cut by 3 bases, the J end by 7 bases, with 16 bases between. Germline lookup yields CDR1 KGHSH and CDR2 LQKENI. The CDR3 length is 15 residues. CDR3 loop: CASSPPRAGWNEQFF. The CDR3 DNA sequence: TGTGCCAGCTCACCGCCGCGGGCTGGGTGGAATGAGCAGTTCTTC.

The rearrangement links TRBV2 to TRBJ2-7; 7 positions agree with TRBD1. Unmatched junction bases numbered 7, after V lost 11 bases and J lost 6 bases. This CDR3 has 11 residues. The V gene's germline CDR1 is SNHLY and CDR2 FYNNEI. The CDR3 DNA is TGTGCCGCAAAGACAGGGCTCGAGCAGTACTTC. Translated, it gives CAAKTGLEQYF.

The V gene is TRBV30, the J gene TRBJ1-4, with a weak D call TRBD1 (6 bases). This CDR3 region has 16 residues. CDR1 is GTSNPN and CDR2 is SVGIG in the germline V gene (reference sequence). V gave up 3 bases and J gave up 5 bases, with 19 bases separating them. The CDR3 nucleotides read TGTGCCTGGAGGCTACATAGTCAGGGGATGAATGAAAAACTGTTTTTT. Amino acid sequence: CAWRLHSQGMNEKLFF.

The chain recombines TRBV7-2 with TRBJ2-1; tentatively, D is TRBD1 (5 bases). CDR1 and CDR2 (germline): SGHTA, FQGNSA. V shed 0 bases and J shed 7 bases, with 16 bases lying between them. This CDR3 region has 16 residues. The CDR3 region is CASSLADSLLGNEQFF. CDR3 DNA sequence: TGTGCCAGCAGCTTAGCCGACAGTCTCCTGGGAAATGAGCAGTTCTTC.

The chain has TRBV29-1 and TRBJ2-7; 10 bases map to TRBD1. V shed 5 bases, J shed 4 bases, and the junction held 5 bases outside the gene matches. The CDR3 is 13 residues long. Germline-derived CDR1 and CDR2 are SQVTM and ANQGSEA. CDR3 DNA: TGCAGCGTTACCGGGACAGGGGCGTACGAGCAGTACTTC. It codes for CSVTGTGAYEQYF.

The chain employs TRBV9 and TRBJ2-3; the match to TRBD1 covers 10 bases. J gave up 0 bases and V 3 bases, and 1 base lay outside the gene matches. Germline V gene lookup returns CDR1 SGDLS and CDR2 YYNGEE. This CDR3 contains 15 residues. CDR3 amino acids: CASSGDRGSTDTQYF. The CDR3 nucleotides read TGTGCCAGCAGCGGGGACAGGGGAAGCACAGATACGCAGTATTTT. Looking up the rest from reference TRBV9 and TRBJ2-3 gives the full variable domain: DSGVTQTPKHLITATGQRVTLRCSPRSGDLSVYWYQQSLDQGLQFLIQYYNGEERAKGNILERFSAQQFPDLHSELNLSSLELGDSALYFCASSGDRGSTDTQYFGPGTRLTVL.

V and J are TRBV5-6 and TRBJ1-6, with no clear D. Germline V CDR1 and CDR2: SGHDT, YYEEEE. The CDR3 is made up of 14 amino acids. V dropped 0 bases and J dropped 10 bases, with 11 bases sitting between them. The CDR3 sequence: CASSLGVGGSPLHF. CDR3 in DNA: TGTGCCAGCAGCTTGGGAGTGGGAGGATCACCCCTCCACTTT. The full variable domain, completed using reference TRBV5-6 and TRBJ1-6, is DAGVTQSPTHLIKTRGQQVTLRCSPKSGHDTVSWYQQALGQGPQFIFQYYEEEERQRGNFPDRFSGHQFPNYSSELNVNALLLGDSALYLCASSLGVGGSPLHFGNGTRLTVT.

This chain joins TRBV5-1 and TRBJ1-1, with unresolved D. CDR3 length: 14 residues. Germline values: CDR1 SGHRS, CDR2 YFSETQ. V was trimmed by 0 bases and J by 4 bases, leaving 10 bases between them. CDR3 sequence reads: CASSLAEGSTEAFF. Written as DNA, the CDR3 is TGCGCCAGCAGCTTGGCGGAGGGAAGCACTGAAGCTTTCTTT. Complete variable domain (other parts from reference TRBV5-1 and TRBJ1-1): KAGVTQTPRYLIKTRGQQVTLSCSPISGHRSVSWYQQTPGQGLQFLFEYFSETQRNKGNFPGRFSGRQFSNSRSEMNVSTLELGDSALYLCASSLAEGSTEAFFGQGTRLTVV.